This T cell receptor beta chain was recorded in a study of shared clonotypes between healthy human individuals. Sorted-subset replicate PCR reactions contained roughly 200 ng DNA, corresponding to some 28,000 T cell genomes. Here immunoSEQ multiplex PCR was the method, and the copy in TCRdb shows in-frame clones only, minus some. The repertoire consists of some 120,000 clones, with about 63% occurring once and the leading ten covering about a quarter. Comment on this clone: Its specificity is unknown.

The CDR3 spans 15 residues. V lost 0 bases to trimming and J lost 4 bases, with 14 bases between them. Germline V gene lookup returns CDR1 SGHRS and CDR2 YFSETQ. Study donors comprised healthy, HIV-negative adults devoid of recent acute infection or vaccination. CD8 memory pooled CD45RO+ cells and CCR7-negative CD45RA+ TemRA cells. Study findings and constraints: It was the non-shared clonotypes that had lower generation probabilities than clonotypes shared by all four donors.

The chain is built from TRBV5-1 and TRBJ2-7; D possibly corresponds to TRBD2 (6 bases). Sequenced material: memory CD8+ T cells sorted from blood. Subset specified: CD45RO+ cells pooled with CCR7-negative TemRA cells. This sequence originates from a woman aged 25-40 years in good health. CDR3: CASSLAQGLKYEQYF. The CDR3, as DNA: TGCGCCAGCAGCTTGGCCCAGGGACTCAAGTACGAGCAGTACTTC.